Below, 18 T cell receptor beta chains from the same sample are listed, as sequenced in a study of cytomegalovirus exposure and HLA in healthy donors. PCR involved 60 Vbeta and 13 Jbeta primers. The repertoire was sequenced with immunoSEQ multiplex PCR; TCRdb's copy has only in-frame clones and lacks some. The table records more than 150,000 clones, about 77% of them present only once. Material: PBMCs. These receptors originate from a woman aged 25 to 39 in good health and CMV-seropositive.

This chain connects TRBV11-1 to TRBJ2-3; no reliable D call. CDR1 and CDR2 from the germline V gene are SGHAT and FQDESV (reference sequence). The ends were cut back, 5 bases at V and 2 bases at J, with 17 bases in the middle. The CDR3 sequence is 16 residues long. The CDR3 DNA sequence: TGTGCCAGCAGCCCAACCCGACATGAAACCACAGATACGCAGTATTTT. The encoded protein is CASSPTRHETTDTQYF.

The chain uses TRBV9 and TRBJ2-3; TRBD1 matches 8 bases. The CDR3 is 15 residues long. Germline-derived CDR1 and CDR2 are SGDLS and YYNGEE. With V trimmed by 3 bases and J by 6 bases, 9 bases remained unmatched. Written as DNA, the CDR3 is TGTGCCAGCAGCGCCGACAGGGGTGGTGTGGATACGCAGTATTTT. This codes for CASSADRGGVDTQYF.

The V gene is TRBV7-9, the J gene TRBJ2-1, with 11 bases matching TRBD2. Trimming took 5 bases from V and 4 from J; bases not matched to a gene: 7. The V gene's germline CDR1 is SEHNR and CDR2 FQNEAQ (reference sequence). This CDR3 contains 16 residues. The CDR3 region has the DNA TGTGCCAGCAGCCAGGGGGTAGCGGGGGGGTACAATGAGCAGTTCTTC. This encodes CASSQGVAGGYNEQFF.

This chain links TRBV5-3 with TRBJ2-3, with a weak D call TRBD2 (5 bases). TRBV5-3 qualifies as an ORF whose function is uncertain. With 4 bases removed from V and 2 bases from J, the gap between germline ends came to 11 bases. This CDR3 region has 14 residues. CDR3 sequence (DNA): TGTGCCAGAAGCCTTGAGCGGTTCACAGATACGCAGTATTTT. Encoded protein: CARSLERFTDTQYF.

CDR3 DNA sequence: TGTGCCAGCAGCTTTTCCCCTAGCGGGGATCAAGAGACCCAGTACTTC. Its translation: CASSFSPSGDQETQYF. V is TRBV7-9 and J is TRBJ2-5; 9 bases align to TRBD2. The J segment lost 2 bases and the V segment lost 3 bases, leaving 7 bases of the junction unmatched. CDR1 and CDR2 (germline): SEHNR, FQNEAQ (reference sequence). This CDR3 contains 16 residues.

CDR3 bases: TGTGCCAGCAGTCCTCTCCTGGGCCAGACGTACTTC. This gives the protein CASSPLLGQTYF. The chain combines TRBV2 with TRBJ2-5; D unresolved. CDR1 and CDR2 from the germline V gene are SNHLY and FYNNEI. The CDR3 spans 12 residues. Trimming pared 5 bases from V and 13 bases from J, leaving 17 bases between.

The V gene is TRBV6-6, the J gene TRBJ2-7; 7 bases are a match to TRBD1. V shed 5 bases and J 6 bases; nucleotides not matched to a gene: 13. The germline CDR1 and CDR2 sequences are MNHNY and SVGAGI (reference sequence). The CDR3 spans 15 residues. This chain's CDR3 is CASSPRDRGSGEQYF. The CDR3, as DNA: TGTGCCAGCAGTCCCCGGGACAGAGGGTCTGGCGAGCAGTACTTC.

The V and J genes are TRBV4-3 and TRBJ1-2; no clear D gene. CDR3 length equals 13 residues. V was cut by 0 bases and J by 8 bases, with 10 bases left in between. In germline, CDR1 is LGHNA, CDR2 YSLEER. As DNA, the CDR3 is TGCGCCAGCAGCCAAGAAATGGCCCAAGGCTACACCTTC. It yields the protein CASSQEMAQGYTF.

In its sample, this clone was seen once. CDR3: CASSGQGAKYNEQFF. In DNA, the CDR3 is TGTGCCAGTAGTGGACAGGGGGCAAAGTACAATGAGCAGTTCTTC. V gene TRBV19 combines with J gene TRBJ2-1; 11 nucleotides line up with TRBD1. V gave up 5 bases and J gave up 4 bases; unmatched junction bases: 4. The CDR3 has 15 amino acids. The germline CDR1 and CDR2 sequences are LNHDA and SQIVND (reference sequence).

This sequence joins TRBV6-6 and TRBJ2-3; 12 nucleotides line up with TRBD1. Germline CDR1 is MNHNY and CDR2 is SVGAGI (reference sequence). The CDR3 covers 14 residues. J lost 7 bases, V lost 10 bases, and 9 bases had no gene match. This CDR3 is CATLPGQGANTQYF. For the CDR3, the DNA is TGTGCCACCCTACCGGGACAGGGGGCAAATACGCAGTATTTT.

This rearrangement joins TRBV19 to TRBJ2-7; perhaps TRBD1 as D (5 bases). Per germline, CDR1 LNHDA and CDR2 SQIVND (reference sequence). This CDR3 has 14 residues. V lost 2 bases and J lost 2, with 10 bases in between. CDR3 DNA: TGTGCCAGTAGTATAAGGGGCGGTACCTACGAGCAGTACTTC. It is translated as CASSIRGGTYEQYF.

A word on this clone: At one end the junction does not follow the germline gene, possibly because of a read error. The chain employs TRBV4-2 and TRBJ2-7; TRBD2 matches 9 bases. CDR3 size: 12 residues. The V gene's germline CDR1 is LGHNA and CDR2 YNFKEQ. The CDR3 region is CASSQDLGLASF. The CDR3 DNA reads TGTGCCAGCAGCCAAGATTTGGGACTAGCTTCCTTC.

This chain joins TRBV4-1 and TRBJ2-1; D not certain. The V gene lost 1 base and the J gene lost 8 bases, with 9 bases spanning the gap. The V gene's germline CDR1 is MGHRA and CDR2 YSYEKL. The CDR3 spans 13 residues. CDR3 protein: CASSQGEVDEQFF. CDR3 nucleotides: TGCGCCAGCAGCCAAGGCGAGGTCGATGAGCAGTTCTTC.

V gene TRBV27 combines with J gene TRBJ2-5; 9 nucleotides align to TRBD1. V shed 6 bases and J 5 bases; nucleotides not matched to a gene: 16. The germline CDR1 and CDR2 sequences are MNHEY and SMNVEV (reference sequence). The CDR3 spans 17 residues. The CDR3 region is CASSRKGPGQGGETQYF. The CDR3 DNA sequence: TGTGCCAGCAGCCGAAAGGGCCCGGGACAGGGAGGGGAGACCCAGTACTTC.

CDR3 DNA sequence: TGTGCCAGCAGCCAAGATCCGGTGACAGGGGGCATTTTCGGCTACACCTTC. It codes for CASSQDPVTGGIFGYTF. This chain links TRBV4-2 with TRBJ1-2, with TRBD1 matching 10 bases. CDR1 and CDR2 (germline): LGHNA, YNFKEQ. V trimming: 0 bases; J trimming: 8 bases; junction bases outside the gene matches: 12. The CDR3 sequence is 17 residues long.

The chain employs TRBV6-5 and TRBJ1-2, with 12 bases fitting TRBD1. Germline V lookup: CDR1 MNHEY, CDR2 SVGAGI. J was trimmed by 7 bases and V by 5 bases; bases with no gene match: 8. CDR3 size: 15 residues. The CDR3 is CASSLLGTGGRGYTF. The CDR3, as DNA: TGTGCCAGCAGTCTACTCGGGACAGGGGGCCGTGGCTACACCTTC.

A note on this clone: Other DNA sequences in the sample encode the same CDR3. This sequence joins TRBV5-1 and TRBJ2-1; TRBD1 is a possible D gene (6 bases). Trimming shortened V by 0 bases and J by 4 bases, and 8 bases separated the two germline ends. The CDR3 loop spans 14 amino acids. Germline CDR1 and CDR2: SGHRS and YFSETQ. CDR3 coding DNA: TGCGCCAGCAGCTTGGCGGACAGTTACAATGAGCAGTTCTTC. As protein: CASSLADSYNEQFF.

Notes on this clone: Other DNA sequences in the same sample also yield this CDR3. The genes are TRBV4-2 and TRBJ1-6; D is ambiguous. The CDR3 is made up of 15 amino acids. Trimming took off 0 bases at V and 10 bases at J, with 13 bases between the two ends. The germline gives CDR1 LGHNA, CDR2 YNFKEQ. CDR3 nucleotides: TGTGCCAGCAGCCAAGAGTCCCTTCAGTCCTCACCCCTCCACTTT. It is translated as CASSQESLQSSPLHF.